Sequencing of this TCR beta chain was carried out in a study of cytomegalovirus exposure and HLA in healthy donors. Vbeta (60) and Jbeta (13) primers were used in the PCR. TCRdb's copy holds only in-frame clones and misses some; the assay was immunoSEQ multiplex PCR. Among some 130,000 clones listed, 79% were seen once. V was clipped by 5 bases and J by 7 bases, with 8 bases between them. Germline CDR1 reads SEHNR; CDR2 reads FQNEAQ (reference sequence). The CDR3 length is 12 residues. This sequence was found in a man younger than 35 in good health and CMV-seronegative. Material for sequencing was PBMCs. The chain joins TRBV7-9 to TRBJ1-4; no definite D call. In nucleotides, the CDR3 is TGTGCCAGCAGCCCGGGGATTGAAAAACTGTTTTTT. It translates to CASSPGIEKLFF.